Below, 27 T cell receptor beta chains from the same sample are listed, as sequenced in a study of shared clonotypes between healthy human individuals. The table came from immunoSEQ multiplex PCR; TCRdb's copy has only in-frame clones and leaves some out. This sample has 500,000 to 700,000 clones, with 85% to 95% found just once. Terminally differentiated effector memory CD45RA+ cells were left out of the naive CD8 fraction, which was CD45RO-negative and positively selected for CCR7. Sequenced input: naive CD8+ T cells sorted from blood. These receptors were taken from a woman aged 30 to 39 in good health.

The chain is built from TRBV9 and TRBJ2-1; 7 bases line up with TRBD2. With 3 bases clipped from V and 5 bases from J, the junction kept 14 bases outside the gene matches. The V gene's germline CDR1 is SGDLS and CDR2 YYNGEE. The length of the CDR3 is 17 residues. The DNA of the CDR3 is TGTGCCAGCAGCGCCGCAGGTGGACTAGTATCGGACAATGAGCAGTTCTTC. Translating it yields CASSAAGGLVSDNEQFF.

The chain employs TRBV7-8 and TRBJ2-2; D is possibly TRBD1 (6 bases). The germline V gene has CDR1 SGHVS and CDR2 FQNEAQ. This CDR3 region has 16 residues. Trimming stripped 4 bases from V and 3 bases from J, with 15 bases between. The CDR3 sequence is CASSSQGFLDTGELFF. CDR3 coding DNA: TGTGCCAGCAGCTCACAGGGTTTTTTAGACACCGGGGAGCTGTTTTTT.

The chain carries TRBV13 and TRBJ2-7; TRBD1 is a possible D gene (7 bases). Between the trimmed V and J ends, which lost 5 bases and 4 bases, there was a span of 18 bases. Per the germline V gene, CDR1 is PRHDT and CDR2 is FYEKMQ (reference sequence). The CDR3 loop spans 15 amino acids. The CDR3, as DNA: TGTGCCAGCAGCCTGGGGGGACAGATGGGATACGAGCAGTACTTC. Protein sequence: CASSLGGQMGYEQYF.

DNA for the CDR3: TGTGCCAGCAGTCCTCGGACAGGCCTCTGGAACACCATATATTTT. It encodes CASSPRTGLWNTIYF. The chain links TRBV27 to TRBJ1-3, with TRBD1 identical over 7 bases. The J segment lost 7 bases and the V segment lost 5 bases, leaving 11 bases of the junction unmatched. The CDR3 runs to 15 residues. Per the germline V gene, CDR1 is MNHEY and CDR2 is SMNVEV (reference sequence).

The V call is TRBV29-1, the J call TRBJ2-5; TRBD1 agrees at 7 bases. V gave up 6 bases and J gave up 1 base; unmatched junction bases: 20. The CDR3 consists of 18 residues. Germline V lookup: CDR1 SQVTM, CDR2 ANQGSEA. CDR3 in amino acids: CSVRGRDRSTRGQETQYF. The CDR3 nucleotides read TGCAGCGTGAGGGGACGGGACAGATCTACCAGGGGCCAAGAGACCCAGTACTTC.

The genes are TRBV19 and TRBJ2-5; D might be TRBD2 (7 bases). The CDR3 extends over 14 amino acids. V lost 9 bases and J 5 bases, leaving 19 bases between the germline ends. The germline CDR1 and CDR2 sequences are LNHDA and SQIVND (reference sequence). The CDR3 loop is CASGPGGLGETQYF. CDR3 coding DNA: TGTGCCAGCGGCCCCGGGGGGCTAGGGGAGACCCAGTACTTC. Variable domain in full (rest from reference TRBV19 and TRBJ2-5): DGGITQSPKYLFRKEGQNVTLSCEQNLNHDAMYWYRQDPGQGLRLIYYSQIVNDFQKGDIAEGYSVSREKKESFPLTVTSAQKNPTAFYLCASGPGGLGETQYFGPGTRLLVL.

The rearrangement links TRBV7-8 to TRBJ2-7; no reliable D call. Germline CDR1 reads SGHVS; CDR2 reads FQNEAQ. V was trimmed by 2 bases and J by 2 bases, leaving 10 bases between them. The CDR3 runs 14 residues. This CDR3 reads CASSLSGLTYEQYF. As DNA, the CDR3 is TGTGCCAGCAGCTTATCTGGCCTAACCTACGAGCAGTACTTC.

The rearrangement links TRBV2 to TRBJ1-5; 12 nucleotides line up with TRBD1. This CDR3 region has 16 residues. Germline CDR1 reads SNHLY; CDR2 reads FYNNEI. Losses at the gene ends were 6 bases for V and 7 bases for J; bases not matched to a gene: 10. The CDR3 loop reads CASRTVGTGGGQPQHF. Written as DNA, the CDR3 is TGTGCCAGCAGAACCGTGGGGACAGGGGGCGGGCAGCCCCAGCATTTT.

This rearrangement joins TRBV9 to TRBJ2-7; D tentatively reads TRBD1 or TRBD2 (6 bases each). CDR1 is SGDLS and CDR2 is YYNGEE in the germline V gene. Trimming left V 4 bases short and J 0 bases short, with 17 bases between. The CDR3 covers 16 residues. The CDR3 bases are TGTGCCAGCAGCCCCACGGGGGCACCCACCTCCTACGAGCAGTACTTC. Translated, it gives CASSPTGAPTSYEQYF. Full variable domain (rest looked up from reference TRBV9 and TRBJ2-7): DSGVTQTPKHLITATGQRVTLRCSPRSGDLSVYWYQQSLDQGLQFLIQYYNGEERAKGNILERFSAQQFPDLHSELNLSSLELGDSALYFCASSPTGAPTSYEQYFGPGTRLTVT.

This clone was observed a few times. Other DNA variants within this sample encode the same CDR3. DNA of the CDR3: TGTGCCAGCAGCGTAGCGGGGGACTACGAGCAGTACTTC. Protein sequence: CASSVAGDYEQYF. The chain carries TRBV9 and TRBJ2-7; D perhaps matches TRBD2 (6 bases). From germline, CDR1 is SGDLS and CDR2 YYNGEE. V dropped 0 bases and J dropped 3 bases, with 7 bases sitting between them. The CDR3 runs 13 residues. Full variable domain (outside the CDR3, taken from reference TRBV9 and TRBJ2-7): DSGVTQTPKHLITATGQRVTLRCSPRSGDLSVYWYQQSLDQGLQFLIQYYNGEERAKGNILERFSAQQFPDLHSELNLSSLELGDSALYFCASSVAGDYEQYFGPGTRLTVT.

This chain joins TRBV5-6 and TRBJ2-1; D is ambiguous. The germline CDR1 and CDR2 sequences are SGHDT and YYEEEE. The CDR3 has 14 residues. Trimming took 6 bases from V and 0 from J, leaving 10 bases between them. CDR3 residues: CASTSQSSYNEQFF. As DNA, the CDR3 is TGTGCCAGCACCTCACAAAGCTCCTACAATGAGCAGTTCTTC.

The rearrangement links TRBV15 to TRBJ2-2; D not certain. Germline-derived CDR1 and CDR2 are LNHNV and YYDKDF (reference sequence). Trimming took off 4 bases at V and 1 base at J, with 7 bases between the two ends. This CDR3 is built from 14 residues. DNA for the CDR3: TGTGCCACCAGCACCCGACAGAACACCGGGGAGCTGTTTTTT. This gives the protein CATSTRQNTGELFF.

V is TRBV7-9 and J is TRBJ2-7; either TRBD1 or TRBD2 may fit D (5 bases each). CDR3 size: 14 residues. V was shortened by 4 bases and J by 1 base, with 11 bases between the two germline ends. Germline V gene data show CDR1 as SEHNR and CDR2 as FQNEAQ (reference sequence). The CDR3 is CASSYGTESYEQYF. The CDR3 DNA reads TGTGCCAGCAGCTACGGGACCGAGTCCTACGAGCAGTACTTC.

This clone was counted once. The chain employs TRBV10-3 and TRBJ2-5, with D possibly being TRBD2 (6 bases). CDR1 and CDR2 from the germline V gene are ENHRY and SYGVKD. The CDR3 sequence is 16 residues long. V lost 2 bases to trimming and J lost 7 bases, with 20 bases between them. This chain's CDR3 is CAISEPDGLLTGTQYF. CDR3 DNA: TGTGCCATCAGTGAGCCCGACGGACTACTAACTGGGACCCAGTACTTC.

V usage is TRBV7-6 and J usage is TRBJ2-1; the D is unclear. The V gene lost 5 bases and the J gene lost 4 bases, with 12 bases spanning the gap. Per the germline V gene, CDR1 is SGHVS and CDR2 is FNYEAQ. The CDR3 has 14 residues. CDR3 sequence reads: CASSPGRGYNEQFF. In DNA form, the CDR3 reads TGTGCCAGCAGCCCCGGACGCGGATACAATGAGCAGTTCTTC.

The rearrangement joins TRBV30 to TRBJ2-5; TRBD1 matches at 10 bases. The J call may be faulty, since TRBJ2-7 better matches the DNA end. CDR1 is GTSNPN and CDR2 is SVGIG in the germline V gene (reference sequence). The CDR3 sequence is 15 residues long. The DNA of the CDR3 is TGTGCCTGGAGTAACCACCGGGACAGGGGATACGAGCAGTACTTC. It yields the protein CAWSNHRDRGYEQYF.

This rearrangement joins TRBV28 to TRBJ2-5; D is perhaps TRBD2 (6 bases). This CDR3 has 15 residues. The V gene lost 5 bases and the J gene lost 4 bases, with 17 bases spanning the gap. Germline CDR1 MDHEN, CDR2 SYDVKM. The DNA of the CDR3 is TGTGCCAGCAGTCCCACGGCCGAGGAGGGAGAGACCCAGTACTTC. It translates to CASSPTAEEGETQYF.

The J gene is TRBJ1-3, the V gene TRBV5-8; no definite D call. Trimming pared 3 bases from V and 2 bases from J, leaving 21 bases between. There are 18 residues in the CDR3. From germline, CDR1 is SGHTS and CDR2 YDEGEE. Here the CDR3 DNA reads TGTGCCAGCAGCTCCCCTTGGGCAGACCAAGAAGCTGGAAACACCATATATTTT. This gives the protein CASSSPWADQEAGNTIYF.

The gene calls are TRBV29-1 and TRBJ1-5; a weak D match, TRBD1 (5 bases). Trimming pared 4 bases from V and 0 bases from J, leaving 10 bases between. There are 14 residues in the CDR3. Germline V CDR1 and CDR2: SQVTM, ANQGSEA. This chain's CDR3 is CSVGGDPSNQPQHF. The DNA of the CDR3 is TGCAGCGTTGGGGGGGACCCTAGCAATCAGCCCCAGCATTTT. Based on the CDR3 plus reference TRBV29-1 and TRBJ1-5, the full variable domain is SAVISQKPSRDICQRGTSLTIQCQVDSQVTMMFWYRQQPGQSLTLIATANQGSEATYESGFVIDKFPISRPNLTFSTLTVSNMSPEDSSIYLCSVGGDPSNQPQHFGDGTRLSIL.

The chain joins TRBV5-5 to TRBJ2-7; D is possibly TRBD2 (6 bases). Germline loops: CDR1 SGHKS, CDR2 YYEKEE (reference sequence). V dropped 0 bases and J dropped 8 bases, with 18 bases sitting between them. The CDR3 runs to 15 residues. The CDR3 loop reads CASSLAQGGATKQYF. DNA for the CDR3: TGTGCCAGCAGCTTGGCCCAGGGAGGAGCTACGAAGCAGTACTTC.

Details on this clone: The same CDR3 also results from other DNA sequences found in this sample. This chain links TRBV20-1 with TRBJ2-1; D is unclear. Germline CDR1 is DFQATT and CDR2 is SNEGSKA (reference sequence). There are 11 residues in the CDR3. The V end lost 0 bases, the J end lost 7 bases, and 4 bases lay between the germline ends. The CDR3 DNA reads TGCAGTGCTAGAGACTTAAATGAGCAGTTCTTC. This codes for CSARDLNEQFF.

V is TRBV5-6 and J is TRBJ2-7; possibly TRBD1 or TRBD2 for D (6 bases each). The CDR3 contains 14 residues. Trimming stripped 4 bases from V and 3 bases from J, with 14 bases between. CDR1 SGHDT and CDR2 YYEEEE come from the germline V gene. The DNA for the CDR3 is TGTGCCAGCAGCGGGGGCGGGACCTTCTACGAGCAGTACTTC. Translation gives CASSGGGTFYEQYF. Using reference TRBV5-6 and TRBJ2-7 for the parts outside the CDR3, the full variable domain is DAGVTQSPTHLIKTRGQQVTLRCSPKSGHDTVSWYQQALGQGPQFIFQYYEEEERQRGNFPDRFSGHQFPNYSSELNVNALLLGDSALYLCASSGGGTFYEQYFGPGTRLTVT.

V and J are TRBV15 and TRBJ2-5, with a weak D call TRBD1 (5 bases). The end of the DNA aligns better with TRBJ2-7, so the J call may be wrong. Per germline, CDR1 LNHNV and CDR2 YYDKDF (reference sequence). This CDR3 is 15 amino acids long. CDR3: CATSRGRGAAYEQYF. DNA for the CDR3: TGTGCCACCAGCAGAGGAAGGGGTGCGGCCTACGAGCAGTACTTC.

The CDR3: CASSEERLYTEAFF. CDR3 coding DNA: TGTGCCAGCAGTGAAGAGCGGCTGTACACTGAAGCTTTCTTT. This sequence joins TRBV2 and TRBJ1-1, with D unresolved. V lost 1 base and J 3 bases, leaving 9 bases between the germline ends. This CDR3 is built from 14 residues. Germline CDR1 reads SNHLY; CDR2 reads FYNNEI.

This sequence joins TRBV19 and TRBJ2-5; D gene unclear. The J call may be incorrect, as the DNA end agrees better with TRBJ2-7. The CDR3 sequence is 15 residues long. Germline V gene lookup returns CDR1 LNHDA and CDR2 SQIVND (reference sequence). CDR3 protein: CASSIGTEGLYEQYF. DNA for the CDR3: TGTGCCAGTAGTATAGGGACCGAAGGTCTCTACGAGCAGTACTTC.

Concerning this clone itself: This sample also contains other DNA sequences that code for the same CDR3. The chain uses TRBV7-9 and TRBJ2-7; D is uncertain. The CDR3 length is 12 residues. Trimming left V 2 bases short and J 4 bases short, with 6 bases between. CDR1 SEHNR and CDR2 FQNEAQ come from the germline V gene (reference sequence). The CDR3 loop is CASSLSPYEQYF. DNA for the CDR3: TGTGCCAGCAGCTTATCCCCATACGAGCAGTACTTC. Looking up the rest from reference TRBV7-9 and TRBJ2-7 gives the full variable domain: DTGVSQNPRHKITKRGQNVTFRCDPISEHNRLYWYRQTLGQGPEFLTYFQNEAQLEKSRLLSDRFSAERPKGSFSTLEIQRTEQGDSAMYLCASSLSPYEQYFGPGTRLTVT.

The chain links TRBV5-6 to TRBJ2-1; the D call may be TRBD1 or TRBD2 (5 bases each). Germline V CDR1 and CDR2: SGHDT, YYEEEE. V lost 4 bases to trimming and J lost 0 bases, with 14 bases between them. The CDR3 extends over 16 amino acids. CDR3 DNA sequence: TGTGCCAGCAGCCCCGGGACCCTCAGCTCCTACAATGAGCAGTTCTTC. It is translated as CASSPGTLSSYNEQFF.